A single T cell receptor beta chain is shown here with its context. These data are taken from a study of long-term antiretroviral therapy in people with HIV. At the survey level, the v3.0 immunoSEQ assay was run. Researchers set sequencing to target roughly 35,000-50,000 T-cell genomes per sample. Repertoires were generated with immunoSEQ multiplex PCR, while TCRdb's copy carries only in-frame clones and drops some. The profile shows tens of thousands of clones, about 85% of them singletons. Germline CDR1 reads KGHSH; CDR2 reads LQKENI. Between the trimmed V and J ends, which lost 1 base and 0 bases, there was a span of 7 bases. This CDR3 region has 15 residues.

The sequence was collected from a woman in her 30s with HIV. The sequencing used unsorted PBMCs, collected just over 2.7 years before starting antiretroviral therapy. V gene TRBV18 combines with J gene TRBJ1-5; D perhaps matches TRBD1 (6 bases). The chain's CDR3 is CASSPQGHSNQPQHF. The DNA of the CDR3 is TGTGCCAGCTCACCACAGGGACATAGCAATCAGCCCCAGCATTTT.